These 28 T cell receptor beta chains came from one sample sequenced in a study of blood T cell repertoires in COVID-19. Using immunoSEQ multiplex PCR, the repertoire was profiled, and TCRdb retains in-frame clones only, with some absent. The sample includes fewer than 120,000 clones, under 75% of them seen just once. Specimen: peripheral blood. These receptors all come from an older woman with acute or convalescent COVID-19.

The chain joins TRBV19 to TRBJ1-4; a weak D match, TRBD1 (6 bases). Germline-derived CDR1 and CDR2 are LNHDA and SQIVND (reference sequence). The CDR3 contains 16 residues. Between the trimmed V and J ends, which lost 4 bases and 0 bases, there was a span of 12 bases. The CDR3 is CASSKRGKSTNEKLFF. The CDR3 nucleotides are TGTGCCAGTAGTAAAAGGGGGAAGTCAACTAATGAAAAACTGTTTTTT.

The rearrangement links TRBV6-5 to TRBJ2-1, with 10 bases matching TRBD2. The CDR3 runs 16 residues. V was pared by 0 bases and J by 8 bases, with 7 bases of the junction left unmatched. The V gene's germline CDR1 is MNHEY and CDR2 SVGAGI. CDR3 loop: CASSYSRPSGGDEQFF. Written as DNA, the CDR3 is TGTGCCAGCAGTTACTCGAGACCTAGCGGGGGCGATGAGCAGTTCTTC.

V is TRBV4-1 and J is TRBJ2-4; TRBD1 is a possible D gene (6 bases). There are 15 residues in the CDR3. V was pared by 6 bases and J by 0 bases, with 12 bases between. Germline V CDR1 and CDR2: MGHRA, YSYEKL. The CDR3 protein is CASSLTGLAKNIQYF. Written as DNA, the CDR3 is TGCGCCAGCAGTCTTACAGGGTTAGCCAAAAACATTCAGTACTTC.

There are a few counts of this clone. The chain combines TRBV10-3 with TRBJ1-2; D is ambiguous. Germline values: CDR1 ENHRY, CDR2 SYGVKD. CDR3 length: 14 residues. V was clipped by 2 bases and J by 2 bases, with 9 bases between them. CDR3 protein: CAISEGPGNYGYTF. CDR3 DNA sequence: TGTGCCATCAGTGAGGGGCCCGGAAACTATGGCTACACCTTC.

J is TRBJ1-4 and V is TRBV2, with 8 bases matching TRBD1. The J segment lost 8 bases and the V segment lost 5 bases, leaving 10 bases of the junction unmatched. The CDR3 sequence is 15 residues long. Germline V lookup: CDR1 SNHLY, CDR2 FYNNEI. The CDR3 here is CASSRTGYGREKLFF. DNA of the CDR3: TGTGCCAGCAGTAGGACAGGGTATGGGCGGGAAAAACTGTTTTTT.

The rearrangement uses TRBV19 and TRBJ2-1, with 12 bases matching TRBD2. V trimming: 6 bases; J trimming: 3 bases; junction bases outside the gene matches: 0. The germline gives CDR1 LNHDA, CDR2 SQIVND (reference sequence). The CDR3 is 14 residues long. This CDR3 is CASRLAGGYNEQFF. The DNA of the CDR3 is TGTGCCAGTAGACTAGCGGGGGGCTACAATGAGCAGTTCTTC.

To note about this clone: This sequence may be a read error, since a much larger clone differs from it by one base. The V call is TRBV6-5, the J call TRBJ1-2; TRBD1 aligns across 10 bases. Trimming removed 6 bases from V and 4 bases from J; junction bases left unmatched: 5. This CDR3 contains 14 residues. From germline, CDR1 is MNHEY and CDR2 SVGAGI. CDR3 protein: CASSQDRGAYGYTF. Written as DNA, the CDR3 is TGTGCCAGCAGCCAGGACAGGGGGGCCTATGGCTACACCTTC.

This clone appeared a few times. The gene calls are TRBV5-6 and TRBJ2-4; no clear D gene. The germline gives CDR1 SGHDT, CDR2 YYEEEE. V lost 6 bases, J lost 0 bases, and 10 bases lay in between. This CDR3 comprises 14 residues. CDR3 DNA sequence: TGTGCCAGCAATTTCGCTAGAGCCAAAAACATTCAGTACTTC. The encoded protein is CASNFARAKNIQYF.

CDR3 in DNA: TGTGCCAGCAGCGCCCAAAGGACTAGCGTAAATGAGCAGTTCTTC. Its protein is CASSAQRTSVNEQFF. The chain recombines TRBV9 with TRBJ2-1; 9 bases map to TRBD2. The V and J ends lost 3 bases and 7 bases, in that order; junction bases with no gene match: 8. The CDR3 has 15 amino acids. Germline V gene sequence: CDR1 SGDLS, CDR2 YYNGEE.

The V call is TRBV9, the J call TRBJ1-3; weak D call: TRBD1 (5 bases). In germline, CDR1 is SGDLS, CDR2 YYNGEE. CDR3 size: 17 residues. The V and J ends lost 0 bases and 0 bases respectively, with 13 bases between them. This CDR3 is CASSVGRGVSSGNTIYF. The DNA for the CDR3 is TGTGCCAGCAGCGTAGGGCGGGGGGTGTCCTCTGGAAACACCATATATTTT.

This chain uses TRBV30 with TRBJ1-6; D unclear. Germline assignment: CDR1 GTSNPN and CDR2 SVGIG (reference sequence). V was clipped by 3 bases and J by 3 bases, with 6 bases between them. The CDR3 has 13 amino acids. The CDR3, as DNA: TGTGCCTGGAGCAGAAACTATAATTCACCCCTCCACTTT. This codes for CAWSRNYNSPLHF.

Only a few counts were recorded for this clone. The chain is built from TRBV19 and TRBJ1-5; D possibly corresponds to TRBD1 (5 bases). Trimming removed 7 bases at V and 6 bases at J, with 19 bases between. This CDR3 region has 15 residues. In germline, CDR1 is LNHDA, CDR2 SQIVND (reference sequence). This CDR3 reads CASTTWQGFGQPQHF. The CDR3 DNA is TGTGCCAGTACCACATGGCAGGGTTTCGGTCAGCCCCAGCATTTT.

The V and J genes are TRBV11-2 and TRBJ2-5; 9 nucleotides line up with TRBD2. This CDR3 comprises 16 residues. J gave up 2 bases and V 4 bases, and 8 bases lay outside the gene matches. CDR1 SGHAT and CDR2 FQNNGV come from the germline V gene. The CDR3 DNA follows: TGTGCCAGCAGCTACCGACTAGCGGTTCCGCAAGAGACCCAGTACTTC. Protein: CASSYRLAVPQETQYF.

The chain has TRBV6-5 and TRBJ2-6, with a tentative D call TRBD1 (6 bases). The V end lost 2 bases, the J end lost 8 bases, and 13 bases lay between the germline ends. The CDR3 is 15 amino acids. Looked up from germline, CDR1 is MNHEY and CDR2 is SVGAGI. The CDR3 loop reads CASSYGQGHPNVLTF. Here the CDR3 DNA reads TGTGCCAGCAGTTACGGGCAGGGGCACCCCAACGTCCTGACTTTC.

The CDR3 here is CASSLVSYYGYTF. The CDR3 DNA follows: TGTGCCAGCAGTTTAGTCAGTTACTATGGCTACACCTTC. The chain employs TRBV12-3 or TRBV12-4 and TRBJ1-2; D ambiguous. CDR3 length: 13 residues. V was pared by 1 base and J by 3 bases, with 6 bases between.

This clone has only one observation. The chain has TRBV6-2 or TRBV6-3 and TRBJ1-6; tentative D call: TRBD1 (5 bases). V was shortened by 2 bases and J by 12 bases, with 11 bases between the two germline ends. The germline CDR1 and CDR2 sequences are MNHEY and SVGEGT. The CDR3 length is 13 residues. The CDR3 nucleotides are TGTGCCAGCAGTTACCCGACAGAAGGACCCCTCCACTTT. Translated: CASSYPTEGPLHF.

This clone has only a few counts. The gene calls are TRBV6-1 and TRBJ2-2; TRBD1 agrees at 11 bases. Losses at the gene ends were 6 bases for V and 2 bases for J; bases not matched to a gene: 11. CDR1 is MNHNS, CDR2 SASEGT, per germline. This CDR3 has 18 residues. The CDR3 nucleotides read TGTGCCAGCAGGGAATTAACCGGGACAGGGGGTAACACCGGGGAGCTGTTTTTT. Its translation: CASRELTGTGGNTGELFF.

The chain links TRBV21-1 to TRBJ2-2; the table's D call of TRBD1 was not tested on the DNA. TRBV21-1 is a recognized pseudogene. The CDR3 has 18 residues. Here the CDR3 DNA reads TGTGCCAGCAGCAAATCCAGAAAAAACCCAGGGGGGACCGGGGAGCTGTTTTTT. Protein: CASSKSRKNPGGTGELFF.

This clone was seen ten or more times. V gene TRBV4-2 combines with J gene TRBJ2-2; TRBD2 matches at 10 bases. V trimming: 3 bases; J trimming: 4 bases; junction bases outside the gene matches: 2. Germline-derived CDR1 and CDR2 are LGHNA and YNFKEQ. The length of the CDR3 is 15 residues. CDR3 sequence reads: CASSQRTSGTGELFF. CDR3 in DNA: TGTGCCAGCAGCCAGCGGACTAGCGGCACCGGGGAGCTGTTTTTT.

This chain connects TRBV14 to TRBJ2-5; 7 bases map to TRBD1. The length of the CDR3 is 16 residues. Per germline, CDR1 SGHDN and CDR2 FVKESK. Germline trimming cut 4 bases from V and 10 bases from J; bases unmatched to any gene: 18. The chain's CDR3 is CASSPLGQATQEGQYF. CDR3 sequence (DNA): TGTGCCAGCAGCCCCCTAGGACAGGCTACCCAGGAAGGCCAGTACTTC.

V gene TRBV24-1 combines with J gene TRBJ1-3, with D uncertain. The CDR3 has 13 residues. Looked up from germline, CDR1 is KGHDR and CDR2 is SFDVKD. Trimming cost V 1 base and J 3 bases, with 3 bases left between them. For the CDR3, the DNA is TGTGCCACCAGTGATTTCAATGGAAACACCATATATTTT. Residues: CATSDFNGNTIYF.

The chain joins TRBV28 to TRBJ1-2; D perhaps matches TRBD1 (5 bases). CDR3 length equals 14 residues. From germline, CDR1 is MDHEN and CDR2 SYDVKM. The ends were cut back, 4 bases at V and 2 bases at J, with 11 bases in the middle. The CDR3 nucleotides are TGTGCCAGCAGTTCCAGGGTGAAAAACTATGGCTACACCTTC. Its protein product is CASSSRVKNYGYTF.

CDR3 bases: TGTGCCAGCAGGGACAGGGGGGGAATTGATGAGCAGTTCTTC. Amino acids: CASRDRGGIDEQFF. This chain connects TRBV7-8 to TRBJ2-1; 10 bases match TRBD1. V shed 6 bases, J shed 8 bases, and the junction held 7 bases outside the gene matches. Germline values: CDR1 SGHVS, CDR2 FQNEAQ. The CDR3 is 14 residues long.

The sample holds a few counts of this clone. The chain employs TRBV28 and TRBJ1-2, with D tentatively TRBD1 (5 bases). This CDR3 contains 17 residues. Germline V CDR1 and CDR2: MDHEN, SYDVKM. The V end was cut by 5 bases, the J end by 5 bases, with 24 bases between. The CDR3 nucleotides are TGTGCCAGCAGTGTACCCGGGGTTGGGGGGTATAGGTATGGCTACACCTTC. This sequence encodes CASSVPGVGGYRYGYTF.

The chain has TRBV27 and TRBJ1-4; tentatively, D is TRBD1 (5 bases). Germline lookup yields CDR1 MNHEY and CDR2 SMNVEV (reference sequence). CDR3 size: 15 residues. V shed 5 bases and J shed 3 bases, with 13 bases lying between them. This chain's CDR3 is CASSQSGGPNEKLFF. The DNA for the CDR3 is TGTGCCAGCAGTCAGTCGGGGGGACCTAATGAAAAACTGTTTTTT.

The genes are TRBV7-3 and TRBJ2-7, with TRBD2 matching 7 bases. The length of the CDR3 is 16 residues. Trimming took 4 bases from V and 0 from J; bases not matched to a gene: 9. Germline CDR1 SGHTA, CDR2 FQGTGA. The CDR3 DNA is TGTGCCAGCAGCTCACCGGGAGGCAGGAACTCCTACGAGCAGTACTTC. It codes for CASSSPGGRNSYEQYF.

The chain recombines TRBV9 with TRBJ2-7, with D possibly TRBD1 on 5 matching bases. CDR1 is SGDLS, CDR2 YYNGEE, per germline. CDR3 size: 15 residues. Trimming took off 4 bases at V and 3 bases at J, with 17 bases between the two ends. CDR3 sequence (DNA): TGTGCCAGCAGCATTACATCAGGGTCCGACTACGAGCAGTACTTC. Its translation: CASSITSGSDYEQYF.

V usage is TRBV5-1 and J usage is TRBJ2-1; tentative D call: TRBD1 (7 bases). Trimming took off 4 bases at V and 4 bases at J, with 12 bases between the two ends. CDR1 and CDR2 from the germline V gene are SGHRS and YFSETQ. CDR3 length: 14 residues. CDR3 in DNA: TGCGCCAGCAGCGGGGGGACAGCGTACAATGAGCAGTTCTTC. Residues: CASSGGTAYNEQFF.